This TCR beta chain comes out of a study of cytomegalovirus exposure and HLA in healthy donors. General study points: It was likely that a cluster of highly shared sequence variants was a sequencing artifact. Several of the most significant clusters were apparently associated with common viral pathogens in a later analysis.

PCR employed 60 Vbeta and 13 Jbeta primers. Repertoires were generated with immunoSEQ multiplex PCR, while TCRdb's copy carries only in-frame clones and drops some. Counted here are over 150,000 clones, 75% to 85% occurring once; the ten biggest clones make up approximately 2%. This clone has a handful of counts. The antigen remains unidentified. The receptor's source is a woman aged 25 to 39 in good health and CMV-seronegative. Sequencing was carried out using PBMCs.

Written as DNA, the CDR3 is TGTGCCAGCAGCCCGGACTTTTATGAGCAGTTCTTC. Amino acids: CASSPDFYEQFF. The chain has TRBV7-9 and TRBJ2-1, with D tentatively TRBD2 (5 bases). CDR3 length: 12 amino acids. Germline loops: CDR1 SEHNR, CDR2 FQNEAQ (reference sequence). Between the trimmed V and J ends, which lost 5 bases and 8 bases, there was a span of 10 bases.